Below, one T cell receptor beta chain is given with its context. The target antigen is unknown. Primers for the PCR totalled 60 Vbeta and 13 Jbeta. Profiled with immunoSEQ multiplex PCR; TCRdb holds only in-frame clones, not every one. The sample has 150,000 to 200,000 clones, about 77% seen once. The CDR3 length is 16 residues. Germline values: CDR1 MDHEN, CDR2 SYDVKM. Trimming shortened V by 5 bases and J by 4 bases, and 17 bases separated the two germline ends. The data stem from a study of cytomegalovirus exposure and HLA in healthy donors. Overall study findings and caveats: TCR beta V- and J-gene trimming was later associated with a missense DCLRE1C variant. Testing in vitro showed three CMV-associated chains specific for CMV antigens.

Every donor was a healthy person donating bone marrow. Sequenced: PBMCs. The TCR originated in a woman younger than 45 in good health and CMV-seropositive. This rearrangement joins TRBV28 to TRBJ1-4, with a possible D match to TRBD1 (5 bases). The CDR3 coding sequence is TGTGCCAGCAGTGTCGGCAGGTGGGGCCTTAATGAAAAACTGTTTTTT. Its translation is CASSVGRWGLNEKLFF.